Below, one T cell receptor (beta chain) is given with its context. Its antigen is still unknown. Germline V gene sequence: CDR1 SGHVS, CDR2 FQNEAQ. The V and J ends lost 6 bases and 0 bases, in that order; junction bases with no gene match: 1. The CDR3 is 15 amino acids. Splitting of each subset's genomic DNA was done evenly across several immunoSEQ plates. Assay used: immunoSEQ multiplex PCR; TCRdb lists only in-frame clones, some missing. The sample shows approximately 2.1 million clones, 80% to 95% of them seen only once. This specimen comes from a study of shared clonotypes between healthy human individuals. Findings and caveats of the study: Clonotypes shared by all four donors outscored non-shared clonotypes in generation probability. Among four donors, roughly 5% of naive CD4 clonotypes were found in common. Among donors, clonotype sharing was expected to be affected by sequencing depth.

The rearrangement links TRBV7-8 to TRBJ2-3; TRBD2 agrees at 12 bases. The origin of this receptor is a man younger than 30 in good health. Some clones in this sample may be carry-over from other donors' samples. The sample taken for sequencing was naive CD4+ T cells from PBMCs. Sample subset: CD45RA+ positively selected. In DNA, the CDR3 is TGTGCCAGCAGGGGGACTAGCGGGAGCACAGATACGCAGTATTTT. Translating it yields CASRGTSGSTDTQYF. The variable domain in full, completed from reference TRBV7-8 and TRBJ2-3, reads GAGVSQSPRYKVAKRGQDVALRCDPISGHVSLFWYQQALGQGPEFLTYFQNEAQLDKSGLPSDRFFAERPEGSVSTLKIQRTQQEDSAVYLCASRGTSGSTDTQYFGPGTRLTVL.